This T cell receptor (beta chain) was observed in a study of blood T cell repertoires in COVID-19. Study at large: Donors in the United States, Italy and Spain gave samples during acute or convalescent COVID-19. PBMCs, B-cell-depleted T cells, or T cells provided the cDNA or gDNA that made up the material.

V was shortened by 4 bases and J by 7 bases, with 8 bases between the two germline ends. CDR3 length: 12 amino acids. Germline CDR1 reads SGHVS; CDR2 reads FNYEAQ. Across 20 to 25 US areas, participants ranged in age from about 18 to 100 years. In the authors' workflow: Estimated nucleated cell counts came from reference gene primer amplification. Assay: immunoSEQ multiplex PCR; the TCRdb copy retains only in-frame clones and omits some. V and J calls and clone size are those listed in that table; D and trimming were worked out from the DNA. The top ten clones hold 6.5% to 9.5% of a sample with over 150,000 clones, 65% to 85% of them seen once.

The J gene is TRBJ2-1, the V gene TRBV7-6; D not certain. The source of this sequence is a man aged 35 to 55 who had recovered from COVID-19. Sequenced material: PBMCs or T cells enriched from blood (not recorded which). In DNA, the CDR3 is TGTGCCAGCAGCTCACGGCGGAATGAGCAGTTCTTC. This codes for CASSSRRNEQFF.